These 10 T cell receptor beta chains share one sample of origin, sequenced in a study of OX40 agonist ivuxolimab in advanced cancers. This table comes from immunoSEQ multiplex PCR, and its TCRdb copy is limited to in-frame clones, with some not included. The repertoire has around 70,000 clones, approximately 82% of them found once; the top ten carry around 5%. The source was CD4+ or CD8+ T cells sorted from blood, collected in a trial of the OX40 agonist ivuxolimab. The origin of the receptors is an adult with an advanced solid tumor such as melanoma, head and neck, liver or kidney cancer.

This chain joins TRBV6-5 and TRBJ2-7; D unclear. CDR1 is MNHEY, CDR2 SVGAGI, per germline. CDR3 size: 15 residues. Trimming removed 0 bases from V and 3 bases from J, with 12 bases in between. CDR3 sequence reads: CASSYSGRLDYEQYF. In DNA, the CDR3 is TGTGCCAGCAGTTACTCGGGCCGACTGGACTACGAGCAGTACTTC.

The chain combines TRBV28 with TRBJ2-7; TRBD1 aligns across 10 bases. Unmatched junction bases numbered 5, after V lost 4 bases and J lost 5 bases. This CDR3 spans 14 amino acids. CDR1 is MDHEN, CDR2 SYDVKM, per germline. Here the CDR3 reads CASSSTGGTNEQYF. The CDR3 DNA sequence: TGTGCCAGCAGTTCGACAGGGGGCACGAACGAGCAGTACTTC.

The chain combines TRBV18 with TRBJ2-7; 7 nucleotides agree with TRBD2. The trim removed 2 bases at V and 2 bases at J, leaving 3 bases unmatched. Germline CDR1 KGHSH, CDR2 LQKENI. CDR3 length: 14 amino acids. CDR3 region: CASSPAGVPYEQYF. In DNA, the CDR3 is TGTGCCAGCTCACCAGCGGGGGTCCCCTACGAGCAGTACTTC.

For the CDR3, the DNA is TGCAGTGTTACACAGACAGCCGACTCCTACGAGCAGTACTTC. It codes for CSVTQTADSYEQYF. V and J are TRBV29-1 and TRBJ2-7; TRBD1 is a possible D gene (5 bases). Per the germline V gene, CDR1 is SQVTM and CDR2 is ANQGSEA. The CDR3 length is 14 residues.

V usage is TRBV6-6 and J usage is TRBJ2-7; maybe TRBD2 (5 bases). The V gene lost 7 bases and the J gene lost 0 bases, with 10 bases spanning the gap. Germline V gene lookup returns CDR1 MNHNY and CDR2 SVGAGI (reference sequence). This CDR3 region has 13 residues. The CDR3 spells CASIGGLSYEQYF. DNA for the CDR3: TGTGCCAGCATCGGAGGACTCTCCTACGAGCAGTACTTC.

V is TRBV4-1 and J is TRBJ2-1, with 12 bases that match TRBD2. The CDR3 totals 16 residues. The germline gives CDR1 MGHRA, CDR2 YSYEKL. V shed 2 bases, J shed 2 bases, and the junction held 1 base outside the gene matches. The CDR3 DNA is TGCGCCAGCAGCCAATCTAGCGGGAGGGCCTACAATGAGCAGTTCTTC. Translation gives CASSQSSGRAYNEQFF.

This chain joins TRBV5-1 and TRBJ2-1, with 9 bases fitting TRBD2. The CDR3 has 15 residues. Germline CDR1 and CDR2: SGHRS and YFSETQ. After removal of 3 bases from V and 3 bases from J, the junction contained 4 bases not matched to a gene. The chain's CDR3 is CASSSQAGGYNEQFF. In DNA, the CDR3 is TGCGCCAGCAGCTCCCAAGCGGGAGGCTACAATGAGCAGTTCTTC. The whole variable domain, filled in from reference TRBV5-1 and TRBJ2-1, reads KAGVTQTPRYLIKTRGQQVTLSCSPISGHRSVSWYQQTPGQGLQFLFEYFSETQRNKGNFPGRFSGRQFSNSRSEMNVSTLELGDSALYLCASSSQAGGYNEQFFGPGTRLTVL.

The rearrangement joins TRBV2 to TRBJ2-1; 7 nucleotides match TRBD1. With V trimmed by 5 bases and J by 2 bases, 6 bases remained unmatched. CDR3 size: 15 residues. CDR1 and CDR2 from the germline V gene are SNHLY and FYNNEI. CDR3: CASSRRQGTYNEQFF. DNA of the CDR3: TGTGCCAGCAGTCGTCGACAGGGAACCTACAATGAGCAGTTCTTC.

This sequence joins TRBV28 and TRBJ1-1; tentatively, D is TRBD1 (5 bases). The V and J ends lost 8 bases and 0 bases respectively, with 10 bases between them. The germline gives CDR1 MDHEN, CDR2 SYDVKM. The CDR3 spans 13 residues. Here the CDR3 DNA reads TGTGCCAGCTACAGGCGAATGAACACTGAAGCTTTCTTT. Translated, it gives CASYRRMNTEAFF.

The V call is TRBV15, the J call TRBJ2-5; D possibly corresponds to TRBD1 (5 bases). CDR1 and CDR2 from the germline V gene are LNHNV and YYDKDF (reference sequence). This CDR3 has 14 amino acids. The germline V and J ends were trimmed by 3 bases and 1 base, with 9 bases remaining between them. DNA for the CDR3: TGTGCCACCAGCAGGACAGCTCCCCAAGAGACCCAGTACTTC. This encodes CATSRTAPQETQYF.